Sequencing of this T cell receptor beta chain was carried out in a study of post-analysis software for immune sequencing data. V was pared by 6 bases and J by 4 bases, with 13 bases between. This CDR3 has 13 amino acids. Germline loops: CDR1 MNHEY, CDR2 SVGAGI. Presence of unique molecular identifiers characterized the TCR beta cDNA libraries. Roughly 500,000 cDNA molecules came from around 0.96 to 9.9 million T cells. From the PCR reads, TCRdb called clonotypes with MiXCR, one entry per CDR3 protein. The data show roughly 150,000 distinct CDR3 sequences, around 36% seen once. Study findings and constraints: The five TRBV segments detected at higher frequency in patients than in controls included TRBV5-6, TRBV5-1 and TRBV20-1.

In this sample, this clonotype turned up a few times. The antigen is undetermined. This receptor was identified in a girl aged 10 to 17 with multiple sclerosis. The genes are TRBV6-5 and TRBJ2-7, with D uncertain. The specimen comprised blood, sampled after autologous hematopoietic stem cell transplantation. For the CDR3, the DNA is TGTGCCAGCAGAAAGGGTGGTCGGTACGAGCAGTACTTC. Residues: CASRKGGRYEQYF.